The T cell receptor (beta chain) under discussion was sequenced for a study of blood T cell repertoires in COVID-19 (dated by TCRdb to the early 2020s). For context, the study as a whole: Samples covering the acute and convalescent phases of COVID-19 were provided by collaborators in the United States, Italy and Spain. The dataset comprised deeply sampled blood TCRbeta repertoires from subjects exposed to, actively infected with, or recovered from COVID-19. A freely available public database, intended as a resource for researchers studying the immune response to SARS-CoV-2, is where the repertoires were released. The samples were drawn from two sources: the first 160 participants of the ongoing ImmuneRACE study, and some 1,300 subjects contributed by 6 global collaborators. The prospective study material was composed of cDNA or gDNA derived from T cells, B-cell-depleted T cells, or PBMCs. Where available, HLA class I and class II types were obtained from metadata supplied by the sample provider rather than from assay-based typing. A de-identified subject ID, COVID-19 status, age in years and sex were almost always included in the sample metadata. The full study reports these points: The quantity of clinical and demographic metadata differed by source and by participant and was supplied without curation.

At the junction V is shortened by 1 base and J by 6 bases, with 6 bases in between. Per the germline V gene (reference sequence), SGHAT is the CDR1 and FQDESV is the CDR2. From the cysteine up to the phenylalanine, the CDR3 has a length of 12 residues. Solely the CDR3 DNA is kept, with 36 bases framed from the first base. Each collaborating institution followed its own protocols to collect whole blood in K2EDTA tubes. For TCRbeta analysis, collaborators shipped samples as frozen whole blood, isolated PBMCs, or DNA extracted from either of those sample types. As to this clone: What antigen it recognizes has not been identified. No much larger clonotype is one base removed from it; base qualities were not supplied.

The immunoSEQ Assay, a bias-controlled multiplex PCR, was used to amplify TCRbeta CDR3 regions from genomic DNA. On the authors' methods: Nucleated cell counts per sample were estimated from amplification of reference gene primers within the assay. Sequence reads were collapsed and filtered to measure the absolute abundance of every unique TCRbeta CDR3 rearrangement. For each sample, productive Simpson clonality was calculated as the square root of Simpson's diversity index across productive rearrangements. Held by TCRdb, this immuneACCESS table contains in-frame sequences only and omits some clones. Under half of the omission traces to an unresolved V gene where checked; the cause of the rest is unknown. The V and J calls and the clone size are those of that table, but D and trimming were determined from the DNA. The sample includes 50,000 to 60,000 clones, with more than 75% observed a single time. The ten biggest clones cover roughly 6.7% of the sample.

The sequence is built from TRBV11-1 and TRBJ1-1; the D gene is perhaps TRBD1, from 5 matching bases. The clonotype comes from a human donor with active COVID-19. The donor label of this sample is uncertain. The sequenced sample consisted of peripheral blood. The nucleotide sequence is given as TGTGCCAGCAGCTTAGAGACAGCTGAAGCTTTCTTT. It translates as CASSLETAEAFF.